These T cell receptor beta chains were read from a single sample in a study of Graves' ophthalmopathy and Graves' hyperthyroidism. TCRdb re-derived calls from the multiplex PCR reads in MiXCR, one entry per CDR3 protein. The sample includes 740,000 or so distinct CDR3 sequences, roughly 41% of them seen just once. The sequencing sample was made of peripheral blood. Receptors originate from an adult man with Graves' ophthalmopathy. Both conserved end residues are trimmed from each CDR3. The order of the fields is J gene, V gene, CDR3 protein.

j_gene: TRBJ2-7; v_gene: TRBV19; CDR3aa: ASSGQNPSYEQY
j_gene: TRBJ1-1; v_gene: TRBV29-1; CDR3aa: SVPGHLMNTEAF
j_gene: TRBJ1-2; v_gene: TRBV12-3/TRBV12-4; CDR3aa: ASRGQDFYGYT
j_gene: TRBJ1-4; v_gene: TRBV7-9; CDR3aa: ASSSVAEKLF
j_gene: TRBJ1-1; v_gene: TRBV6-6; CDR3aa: ATVGWGAF
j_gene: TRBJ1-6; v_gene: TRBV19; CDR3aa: ASSQNRAAGSPLH
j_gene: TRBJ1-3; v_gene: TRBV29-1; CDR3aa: SSWQLTPGNTIY
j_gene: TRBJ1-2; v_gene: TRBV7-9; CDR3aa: ASSSFTGEYRGYT
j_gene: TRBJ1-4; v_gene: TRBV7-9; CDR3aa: ASSFFFWDGNEKLF
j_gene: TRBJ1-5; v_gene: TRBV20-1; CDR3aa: SARDKDRLSNQPQH
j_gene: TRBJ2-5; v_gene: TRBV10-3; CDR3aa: AISDGQGSSGETQY
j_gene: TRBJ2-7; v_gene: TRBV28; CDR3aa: ASSPRGRQGSTY
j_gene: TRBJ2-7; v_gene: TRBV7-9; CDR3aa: ASSLIRGEEQY
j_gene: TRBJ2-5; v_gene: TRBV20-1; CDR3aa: SAPWGPFETQY
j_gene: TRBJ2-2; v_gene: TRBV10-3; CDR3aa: AISESTGSGELF
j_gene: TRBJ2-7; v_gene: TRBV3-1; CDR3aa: ASNRKGGEDEQY
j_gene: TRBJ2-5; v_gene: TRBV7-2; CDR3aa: ASSSKGFSYETQY
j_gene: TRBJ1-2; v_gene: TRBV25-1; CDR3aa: ASSDETQGYT
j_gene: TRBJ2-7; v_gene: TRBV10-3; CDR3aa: AISVGTELVYEQY
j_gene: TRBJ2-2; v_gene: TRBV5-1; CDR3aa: ASSKPQTGELF
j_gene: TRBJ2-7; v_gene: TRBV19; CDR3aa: ASKTPSYEQY
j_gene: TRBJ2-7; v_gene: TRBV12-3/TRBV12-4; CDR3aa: AGSQLVQGNYEQY
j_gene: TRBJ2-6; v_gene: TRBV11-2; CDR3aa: ASSFMTGANVLT
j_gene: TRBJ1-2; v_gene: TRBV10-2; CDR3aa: ASSGEEYGYT
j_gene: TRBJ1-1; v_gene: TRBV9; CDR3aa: ASSVRQGAEAF
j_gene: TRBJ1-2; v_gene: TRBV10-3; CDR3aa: AISEPPRSGYT
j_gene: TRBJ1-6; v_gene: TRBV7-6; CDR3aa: ASSRDRAANSPLH
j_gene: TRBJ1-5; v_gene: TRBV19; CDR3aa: ASNERQRANQPQH
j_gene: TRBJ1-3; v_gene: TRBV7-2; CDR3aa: ASSADMGNTIY
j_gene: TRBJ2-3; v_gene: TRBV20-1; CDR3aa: SASWQFNTDTQY
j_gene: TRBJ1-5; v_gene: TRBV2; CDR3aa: ASKGGVGNQPQH
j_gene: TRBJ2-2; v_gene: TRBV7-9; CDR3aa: ASSLVWGDTGELF
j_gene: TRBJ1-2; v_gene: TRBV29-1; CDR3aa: SVDWGQGYGYT
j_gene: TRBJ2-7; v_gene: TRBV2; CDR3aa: ASSGLDGALHSYEQY
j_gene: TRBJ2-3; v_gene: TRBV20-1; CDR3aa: SASSPRVTDTQY
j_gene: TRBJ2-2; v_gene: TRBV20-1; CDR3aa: SARLPGLAPTGELF
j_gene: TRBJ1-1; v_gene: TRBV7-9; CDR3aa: ACRAGMNTEAF
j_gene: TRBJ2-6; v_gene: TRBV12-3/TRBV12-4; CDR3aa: ASRAHSGANVLT
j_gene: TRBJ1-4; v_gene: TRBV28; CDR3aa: ASRRGMGEKLF
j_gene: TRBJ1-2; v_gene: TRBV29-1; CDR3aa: SVSIGQGYGYT
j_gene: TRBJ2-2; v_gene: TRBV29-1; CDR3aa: SVVGTGELF
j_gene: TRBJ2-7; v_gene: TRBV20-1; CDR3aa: SASSRPHSYEQY
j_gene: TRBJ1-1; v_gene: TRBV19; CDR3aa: ASRGQGARNTEAF
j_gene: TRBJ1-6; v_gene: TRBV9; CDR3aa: ASSPAASPLH
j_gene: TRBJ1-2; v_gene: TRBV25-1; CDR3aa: ASSPGWRDTSYGYT
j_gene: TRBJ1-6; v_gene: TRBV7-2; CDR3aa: ASSLRDYNSPLH
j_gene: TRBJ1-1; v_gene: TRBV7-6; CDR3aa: ASKAFVGTKKSASPVS
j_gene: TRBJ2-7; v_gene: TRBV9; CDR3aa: ASSPESGIPYEQY
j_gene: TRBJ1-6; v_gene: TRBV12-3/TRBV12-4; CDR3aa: ASRRTEFFDSPLH
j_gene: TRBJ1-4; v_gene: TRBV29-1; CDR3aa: SAQSGGVENEKLF
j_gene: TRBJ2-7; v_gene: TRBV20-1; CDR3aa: SARAESKTASDEQY
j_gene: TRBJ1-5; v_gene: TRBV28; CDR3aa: ASKGSNQPQH
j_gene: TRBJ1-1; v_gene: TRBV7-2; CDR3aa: ASSYTSWAF
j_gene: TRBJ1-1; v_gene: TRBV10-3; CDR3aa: AINQKRGANTEAF
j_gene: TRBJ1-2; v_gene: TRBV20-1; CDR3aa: SARRDRVVRGYT
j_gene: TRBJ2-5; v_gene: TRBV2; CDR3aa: ASRRAGTETQY
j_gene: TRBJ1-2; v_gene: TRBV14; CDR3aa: ASSHRRGYGYT
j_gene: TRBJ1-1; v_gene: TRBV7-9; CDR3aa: ASSQDLAGLNTEAF